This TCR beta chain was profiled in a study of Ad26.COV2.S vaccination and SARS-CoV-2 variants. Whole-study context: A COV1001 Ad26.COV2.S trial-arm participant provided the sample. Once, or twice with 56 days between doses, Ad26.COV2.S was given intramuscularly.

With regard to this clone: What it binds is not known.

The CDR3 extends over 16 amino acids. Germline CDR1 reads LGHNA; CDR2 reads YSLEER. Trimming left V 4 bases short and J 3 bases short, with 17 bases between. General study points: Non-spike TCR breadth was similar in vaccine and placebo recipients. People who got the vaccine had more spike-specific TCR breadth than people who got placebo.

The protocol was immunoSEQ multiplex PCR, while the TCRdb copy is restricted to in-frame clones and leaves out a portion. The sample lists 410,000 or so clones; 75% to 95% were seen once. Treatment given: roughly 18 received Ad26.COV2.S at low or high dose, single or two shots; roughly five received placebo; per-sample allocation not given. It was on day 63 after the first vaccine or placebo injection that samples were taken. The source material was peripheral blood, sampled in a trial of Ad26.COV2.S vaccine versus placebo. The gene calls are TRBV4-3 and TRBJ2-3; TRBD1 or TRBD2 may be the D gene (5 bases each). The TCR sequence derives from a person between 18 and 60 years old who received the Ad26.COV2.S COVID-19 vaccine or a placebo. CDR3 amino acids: CASSREYRQRTDTQYF. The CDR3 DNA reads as TGCGCCAGCAGCCGAGAGTACAGACAGCGGACAGATACGCAGTATTTT.